These 22 T cell receptor beta chains were sequenced from one sample in a study of T cells in localized non-small cell lung cancer. Assay: immunoSEQ multiplex PCR; the TCRdb copy retains only in-frame clones and omits some. The sample records approximately 20,000 clones, roughly 90% being singletons. Sequencing was performed on peripheral blood, taken before any cancer treatment. These receptors were taken from a man aged 40 to 70 with stage I lung adenocarcinoma.

V usage is TRBV19 and J usage is TRBJ2-5; 9 bases are shared with TRBD1. Germline CDR1 reads LNHDA; CDR2 reads SQIVND (reference sequence). J lost 5 bases, V lost 5 bases, and 9 bases had no gene match. The CDR3 has 15 residues. The CDR3 loop is CASSYRGRVRETQYF. CDR3 in DNA: TGTGCCAGTAGTTACAGGGGGCGGGTCAGGGAGACCCAGTACTTC.

V and J are TRBV15 and TRBJ2-6; no reliable D call. The ends were cut back, 8 bases at V and 2 bases at J, with 22 bases in the middle. This CDR3 contains 18 residues. CDR1 and CDR2 from the germline V gene are LNHNV and YYDKDF (reference sequence). The CDR3 nucleotides read TGTGCCACCCGATCGAGAGTCCACAGAGAACCTGGGGCCAACGTCCTGACTTTC. Translating it yields CATRSRVHREPGANVLTF.

The CDR3 spells CASSLQGAGTGELFF. As DNA, the CDR3 is TGTGCCAGCAGTTTACAGGGGGCTGGGACCGGGGAGCTGTTTTTT. This sequence joins TRBV6-6 and TRBJ2-2; 9 bases are shared with TRBD1. The CDR3 loop spans 15 amino acids. J lost 5 bases, V lost 4 bases, and 5 bases had no gene match. Looked up from germline, CDR1 is MNHNY and CDR2 is SVGAGI (reference sequence).

This clone was seen only once. The rearrangement joins TRBV6-6 to TRBJ1-1, with D possibly matching TRBD1 (5 bases). Germline CDR1 and CDR2: MNHNY and SVGAGI (reference sequence). The V end lost 4 bases, the J end lost 9 bases, and 15 bases lay between the germline ends. The CDR3 has 13 residues. The CDR3, as DNA: TGTGCCAGCAGTTCTCAATCGGGGCTGCAAGCTTTCTTT. Translated, it gives CASSSQSGLQAFF.

This rearrangement joins TRBV30 to TRBJ1-1, with no clear D. Trimming took 4 bases from V and 9 from J, leaving 12 bases between them. This CDR3 spans 11 amino acids. Germline V gene lookup returns CDR1 GTSNPN and CDR2 SVGIG (reference sequence). The CDR3 protein is CAWTSLGKAFF. The CDR3, as DNA: TGTGCCTGGACGTCCCTTGGGAAAGCTTTCTTT.

The chain is built from TRBV7-2 and TRBJ1-2, with TRBD1 as a possible D gene (6 bases). Germline V gene sequence: CDR1 SGHTA, CDR2 FQGNSA. The CDR3 is 12 amino acids. V was pared by 6 bases and J by 4 bases, with 9 bases between. The CDR3 protein is CASRDRGYGYTF. The CDR3 coding sequence is TGTGCCAGCAGGGACAGAGGCTATGGCTACACCTTC.

The rearrangement links TRBV4-2 to TRBJ1-2, with 7 bases matching TRBD1. Trimming at V came to 1 base and at J to 0 bases, leaving 5 bases not matched to a gene. The germline CDR1 and CDR2 sequences are LGHNA and YNFKEQ. The CDR3 totals 16 residues. The chain's CDR3 is CASSQARQGSNYGYTF. As DNA, the CDR3 is TGTGCCAGCAGCCAAGCACGACAGGGCTCTAACTATGGCTACACCTTC.

J is TRBJ2-7 and V is TRBV14, with 9 bases identical to TRBD2. The CDR3 length is 15 residues. V trimming: 1 base; J trimming: 3 bases; junction bases outside the gene matches: 4. Germline V gives CDR1 SGHDN, CDR2 FVKESK. The chain's CDR3 is CASSQGLAGFYEQYF. The DNA for the CDR3 is TGTGCCAGCAGCCAAGGGCTAGCGGGATTCTACGAGCAGTACTTC.

The chain couples TRBV18 to TRBJ2-7; D uncertain. V gave up 2 bases and J gave up 3 bases, with 8 bases separating them. The germline CDR1 and CDR2 sequences are KGHSH and LQKENI. The CDR3 length is 13 residues. In DNA form, the CDR3 reads TGTGCCAGCTCACCAGGGGTGGGCTACGAGCAGTACTTC. Translation: CASSPGVGYEQYF.

This chain uses TRBV5-1 with TRBJ2-1, with TRBD1 as a possible D gene (6 bases). The germline V and J ends were trimmed by 2 bases and 4 bases, with 10 bases remaining between them. The CDR3 runs to 14 residues. Germline lookup yields CDR1 SGHRS and CDR2 YFSETQ. The CDR3 region has the DNA TGCGCCAGCAGCTTTGAGGGGGTATACAATGAGCAGTTCTTC. It is translated as CASSFEGVYNEQFF.

This chain joins TRBV7-9 and TRBJ2-1, with D perhaps given as TRBD1 or TRBD2 (5 bases each). The CDR3 is made up of 16 amino acids. Trimming pared 1 base from V and 7 bases from J, leaving 17 bases between. CDR1 is SEHNR and CDR2 is FQNEAQ in the germline V gene (reference sequence). The CDR3 loop reads CASSLVLLEGENEQFF. CDR3 in DNA: TGTGCCAGCAGCTTAGTCCTGCTAGAAGGGGAGAATGAGCAGTTCTTC.

This clone was observed a single time. The chain carries TRBV20-1 and TRBJ2-3; D not certain. Trimming pared 5 bases from V and 8 bases from J, leaving 11 bases between. This CDR3 spans 11 amino acids. Germline V gene sequence: CDR1 DFQATT, CDR2 SNEGSKA (reference sequence). The CDR3 sequence is CSAAPASTQYF. CDR3 DNA: TGCAGTGCTGCGCCAGCTTCTACGCAGTATTTT.

This clone has only a few counts. This chain's CDR3 is CASSDSPSPTGYGYTF. CDR3 sequence (DNA): TGTGCCAGCAGTGACTCCCCGTCGCCGACAGGCTATGGCTACACCTTC. V gene TRBV6-4 combines with J gene TRBJ1-2, with D tentatively TRBD1 (6 bases). The germline V gene encodes CDR1 MRHNA and CDR2 SNTAGT. The V end was cut by 0 bases, the J end by 4 bases, with 15 bases between. This CDR3 is 16 amino acids long.

J is TRBJ2-2 and V is TRBV5-6; possibly TRBD1 for D (6 bases). There are 15 residues in the CDR3. Trimming removed 5 bases from V and 10 bases from J, with 21 bases in between. Germline V gene sequence: CDR1 SGHDT, CDR2 YYEEEE. The CDR3, as DNA: TGTGCCAGCAGTTCCCCGGGACACTATTCTTCGGAGCTGTTTTTT. Translation: CASSSPGHYSSELFF.

The chain links TRBV9 to TRBJ2-7; 7 positions match TRBD1. Trimming cost V 2 bases and J 2 bases; bases outside gene matches: 1. The germline gives CDR1 SGDLS, CDR2 YYNGEE. This CDR3 region has 13 residues. In nucleotides, the CDR3 is TGTGCCAGCAGCGTGGACAGGCCCTACGAGCAGTACTTC. Amino acids: CASSVDRPYEQYF.

The chain couples TRBV6-6 to TRBJ2-5; 7 bases agree with TRBD2. Germline-derived CDR1 and CDR2 are MNHNY and SVGAGI (reference sequence). The CDR3 totals 15 residues. Trimming removed 6 bases from V and 2 bases from J; junction bases left unmatched: 9. In DNA, the CDR3 is TGTGCCAGCAGCCACAGCGGGAACCCTCAAGAGACCCAGTACTTC. It translates to CASSHSGNPQETQYF.

The V call is TRBV30, the J call TRBJ2-3; D call uncertain. The CDR3 loop spans 12 amino acids. Germline assignment: CDR1 GTSNPN and CDR2 SVGIG (reference sequence). V was shortened by 3 bases and J by 3 bases, with 7 bases between the two germline ends. This CDR3 is CAWSKQTDTQYF. The CDR3 nucleotides read TGTGCCTGGAGCAAACAGACAGATACGCAGTATTTT.

The chain combines TRBV9 with TRBJ2-3, with D maybe TRBD2 (6 bases). With 2 bases removed from V and 2 bases from J, the gap between germline ends came to 15 bases. CDR1 is SGDLS and CDR2 is YYNGEE in the germline V gene. This CDR3 contains 16 residues. The CDR3 loop reads CASSVSGLPYTDTQYF. The CDR3 DNA reads TGTGCCAGCAGCGTTTCAGGACTACCGTACACAGATACGCAGTATTTT. Complete variable domain (other parts from reference TRBV9 and TRBJ2-3): DSGVTQTPKHLITATGQRVTLRCSPRSGDLSVYWYQQSLDQGLQFLIQYYNGEERAKGNILERFSAQQFPDLHSELNLSSLELGDSALYFCASSVSGLPYTDTQYFGPGTRLTVL.

The CDR3 region has the DNA TGTGCCAGCAGCTTATGGGGAACTAGCAATCAGCCCCAGCATTTT. Its translation is CASSLWGTSNQPQHF. This rearrangement joins TRBV5-6 to TRBJ1-5; D is uncertain. V lost 2 bases to trimming and J lost 0 bases, with 9 bases between them. The CDR3 loop spans 15 amino acids. The V gene's germline CDR1 is SGHDT and CDR2 YYEEEE. Using reference TRBV5-6 and TRBJ1-5 for the parts outside the CDR3, the full variable domain is DAGVTQSPTHLIKTRGQQVTLRCSPKSGHDTVSWYQQALGQGPQFIFQYYEEEERQRGNFPDRFSGHQFPNYSSELNVNALLLGDSALYLCASSLWGTSNQPQHFGDGTRLSIL.

V usage is TRBV4-1 and J usage is TRBJ2-2; D is uncertain. The length of the CDR3 is 15 residues. The ends were cut back, 0 bases at V and 1 base at J, with 6 bases in the middle. Looked up from germline, CDR1 is MGHRA and CDR2 is YSYEKL. The CDR3 spells CASSQDEQNTGELFF. The CDR3 coding sequence is TGCGCCAGCAGCCAAGATGAACAGAACACCGGGGAGCTGTTTTTT.

This chain connects TRBV15 to TRBJ2-7; 7 bases map to TRBD2. Per the germline V gene, CDR1 is LNHNV and CDR2 is YYDKDF (reference sequence). This CDR3 is 14 amino acids long. The V and J ends lost 3 bases and 6 bases, in that order; junction bases with no gene match: 8. The CDR3 here is CATSRGGSLSEQYF. The DNA for the CDR3 is TGTGCCACCAGCAGGGGGGGGTCATTGAGCGAGCAGTACTTC.

V gene TRBV7-6 combines with J gene TRBJ1-5; 7 bases align to TRBD1. V lost 4 bases, J lost 7 bases, and 7 bases stayed unmatched. This CDR3 is 14 amino acids long. CDR1 and CDR2 from the germline V gene are SGHVS and FNYEAQ. CDR3 in DNA: TGTGCCAGCAGCTCCGGACAGGCACGGCAGCCCCAGCATTTT. Protein: CASSSGQARQPQHF.